What follows describes a single T cell receptor (beta chain). The sample comes from a study of blood T cell repertoires in COVID-19. Using immunoSEQ multiplex PCR, the repertoire was profiled, and TCRdb retains in-frame clones only, with some absent. The sample lists 93,000 or so clones, roughly 84% seen once, with approximately 13% in the top ten. Trimming at V came to 4 bases and at J to 9 bases, leaving 5 bases not matched to a gene. CDR3 size: 14 residues. Germline V lookup: CDR1 LNHDA, CDR2 SQIVND (reference sequence). The specimen sequenced was peripheral blood. This clonotype was obtained from a human donor in a cohort sampled during active or convalescent COVID-19. The chain uses TRBV19 and TRBJ1-4, with TRBD1 matching 10 bases. The chain's CDR3 is CASSTGQGGKKLFF. The CDR3 nucleotides read TGTGCCAGTAGTACCGGACAGGGGGGAAAAAAACTGTTTTTT.